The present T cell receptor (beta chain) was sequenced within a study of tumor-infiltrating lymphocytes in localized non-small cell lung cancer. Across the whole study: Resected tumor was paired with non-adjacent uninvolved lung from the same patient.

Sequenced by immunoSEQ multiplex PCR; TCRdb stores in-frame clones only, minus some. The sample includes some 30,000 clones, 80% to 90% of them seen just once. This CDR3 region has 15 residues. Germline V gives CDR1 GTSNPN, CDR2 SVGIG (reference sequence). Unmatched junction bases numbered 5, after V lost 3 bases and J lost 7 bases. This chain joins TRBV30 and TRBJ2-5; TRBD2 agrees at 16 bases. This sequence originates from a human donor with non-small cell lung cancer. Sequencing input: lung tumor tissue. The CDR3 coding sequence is TGTGCCTGGAGCACCGGGACTAGCGGGGGGGCGACCCAGTACTTC. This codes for CAWSTGTSGGATQYF.